This T cell receptor (beta chain) was observed in a study of T cells in Graves' hyperthyroidism and ophthalmopathy. This clonotype has ten or more counts. Amplified TCR beta CDR3 regions came from RNA transcripts. An initial round of RT-PCR targeting the TCR CDR3 relied on the HTBI primer set. TCRdb ran MiXCR on the multiplex PCR reads and lists one entry per CDR3 protein. The table includes 300,000 to 450,000 distinct CDR3 sequences, 15% to 20% detected once. Germline values: CDR1 SGHDT, CDR2 YYEEEE. V lost 4 bases to trimming and J lost 5 bases, with 18 bases between them. The CDR3 extends over 15 amino acids.

This TCR was sampled from a woman in her forties with Graves' ophthalmopathy. Input material: blood. This chain joins TRBV5-6 and TRBJ2-5; D not certain. The CDR3 loop reads CASSPQMRLGETQYF. The CDR3 region has the DNA TGTGCCAGCAGCCCCCAAATGAGGCTAGGGGAGACCCAGTACTTC.